This entry lists 22 T cell receptor beta chains sequenced from one sample in a study of blood T cell repertoires in COVID-19. Assay used: immunoSEQ multiplex PCR; TCRdb lists only in-frame clones, some missing. This sample has approximately 190,000 clones, with 84% found just once. Sequencing used peripheral blood. The source of these receptors is a woman aged 70 to 79 with active or convalescent COVID-19.

This sequence joins TRBV6-6 and TRBJ1-2, with D uncertain. V gave up 2 bases and J gave up 8 bases, with 12 bases separating them. The CDR3 consists of 13 residues. The V gene's germline CDR1 is MNHNY and CDR2 SVGAGI (reference sequence). The CDR3 spells CASSYEGLEGYTF. The DNA for the CDR3 is TGTGCCAGCAGTTACGAGGGATTGGAGGGCTACACCTTC.

V usage is TRBV15 and J usage is TRBJ2-1; 8 bases fit TRBD2. The CDR3 is 16 amino acids. Germline-derived CDR1 and CDR2 are LNHNV and YYDKDF (reference sequence). Germline trimming cut 3 bases from V and 6 bases from J; bases unmatched to any gene: 10. The CDR3 sequence is CATSSPERETFNEQFF. CDR3 nucleotides: TGTGCCACCAGCAGCCCTGAGCGGGAGACATTCAATGAGCAGTTCTTC.

This chain's CDR3 is CGAGGYGYTF. CDR3 nucleotides: TGTGGCGCTGGCGGCTATGGCTACACCTTC. V usage is TRBV28 and J usage is TRBJ1-2, with no clear D. The germline V gene has CDR1 MDHEN and CDR2 SYDVKM. The CDR3 is made up of 10 amino acids.

The CDR3 DNA is TGTGCCAGCTCACCCCCCCAGTCGGGGTCTTATCAGCCCCAGCATTTT. Translating gives CASSPPQSGSYQPQHF. This chain joins TRBV18 and TRBJ1-5; unclear D gene. The CDR3 loop spans 16 amino acids. V shed 3 bases and J shed 5 bases, with 17 bases lying between them. Germline V CDR1 and CDR2: KGHSH, LQKENI. The full variable domain, its missing parts supplied by reference TRBV18 and TRBJ1-5, is NAGVMQNPRHLVRRRGQEARLRCSPMKGHSHVYWYRQLPEEGLKFMVYLQKENIIDESGMPKERFSAEFPKEGPSILRIQQVVRGDSAAYFCASSPPQSGSYQPQHFGDGTRLSIL.

The CDR3 nucleotides read TGTGCCAGCAGCCGAGCGGGAGGTTTGAACACCGGGGAGCTGTTTTTT. It encodes CASSRAGGLNTGELFF. The J gene is TRBJ2-2, the V gene TRBV11-3; 9 nucleotides agree with TRBD2. J gave up 1 base and V 5 bases, and 5 bases lay outside the gene matches. Germline V gene lookup returns CDR1 SGHNT and CDR2 YENEEA. There are 16 residues in the CDR3. Full variable domain (rest looked up from reference TRBV11-3 and TRBJ2-2): EAGVVQSPRYKIIEKKQPVAFWCNPISGHNTLYWYLQNLGQGPELLIRYENEEAVDDSQLPKDRFSAERLKGVDSTLKIQPAELGDSAVYLCASSRAGGLNTGELFFGEGSRLTVL.

V and J are TRBV9 and TRBJ2-7, with D possibly being TRBD1 (6 bases). V gave up 3 bases and J gave up 5 bases, with 12 bases separating them. Germline V gene data show CDR1 as SGDLS and CDR2 as YYNGEE. The CDR3 sequence is 13 residues long. CDR3 nucleotides: TGTGCCAGCAGCGCCACTACAGGGAACGAGCAGTACTTC. This gives the protein CASSATTGNEQYF.

The chain employs TRBV10-1 and TRBJ2-5; 10 nucleotides match TRBD2. This CDR3 has 15 amino acids. V was clipped by 4 bases and J by 3 bases; unmatched bases: 5. Germline values: CDR1 WNHNN, CDR2 SYGVQD (reference sequence). The CDR3 bases are TGCGCCAGCAGTGTAAGCCTAGCGGGGGAAGAGACCCAGTACTTC. Amino acids: CASSVSLAGEETQYF.

In DNA form, the CDR3 reads TGTGCCAGCAGCCCACGACAGGGACGGAGCACTGAAGCTTTCTTT. Translation: CASSPRQGRSTEAFF. V is TRBV7-2 and J is TRBJ1-1; 7 bases are shared with TRBD1. Germline V gene sequence: CDR1 SGHTA, CDR2 FQGNSA. This CDR3 has 15 amino acids. V lost 5 bases to trimming and J lost 4 bases; unmatched junction nucleotides: 10. Drawing the rest from reference TRBV7-2 and TRBJ1-1, the complete variable domain is GAGVSQSPSNKVTEKGKDVELRCDPISGHTALYWYRQSLGQGLEFLIYFQGNSAPDKSGLPSDRFSAERTGGSVSTLTIQRTQQEDSAVYLCASSPRQGRSTEAFFGQGTRLTVV.

V gene TRBV30 combines with J gene TRBJ2-3, with 9 bases lining up with TRBD2. The CDR3 runs to 14 residues. Unmatched junction bases numbered 5, after V lost 3 bases and J lost 4 bases. CDR1 is GTSNPN and CDR2 is SVGIG in the germline V gene (reference sequence). This CDR3 is CAWRLAGAPDTQYF. The CDR3 bases are TGTGCCTGGAGACTAGCGGGCGCCCCAGATACGCAGTATTTT.

The CDR3 bases are TGTGCCAGCAGCTTGGACTACTCCTACAATGAGCAGTTCTTC. It is translated as CASSLDYSYNEQFF. The genes are TRBV7-3 and TRBJ2-1; weak D call: TRBD2 (6 bases). The CDR3 runs to 14 residues. Deletions cut 3 bases from V and 0 bases from J, with 6 bases between. CDR1 and CDR2 from the germline V gene are SGHTA and FQGTGA.

V and J are TRBV7-2 and TRBJ2-2; 10 nucleotides match TRBD2. Germline assignment: CDR1 SGHTA and CDR2 FQGNSA. This CDR3 contains 16 residues. Trimming at V came to 3 bases and at J to 2 bases, leaving 3 bases not matched to a gene. CDR3 sequence: CASSFTSGANTGELFF. The CDR3 DNA reads as TGTGCCAGCAGCTTCACTAGCGGGGCTAACACCGGGGAGCTGTTTTTT.

On this clone: Within the sample, other DNA sequences also encode this same CDR3. This chain joins TRBV6-5 and TRBJ1-2; 8 bases align to TRBD1. In germline, CDR1 is MNHEY, CDR2 SVGAGI. The J segment lost 7 bases and the V segment lost 7 bases, leaving 5 bases of the junction unmatched. CDR3 length equals 12 residues. The CDR3, as DNA: TGTGCCAGCACCCAGGGGGCGCGTGGCTACACCTTC. It translates to CASTQGARGYTF.

This clone was observed a single time. The V and J genes are TRBV19 and TRBJ2-4, with 12 bases matching TRBD1. The V gene end was trimmed by 5 bases and the J gene end by 0 bases; junction bases not matched to a gene: 8. The V gene's germline CDR1 is LNHDA and CDR2 SQIVND (reference sequence). The CDR3 is 18 amino acids. The CDR3 DNA reads TGTGCCAGTAGTGGGACAGGGGGCGCGACAGGAGCCAAAAACATTCAGTACTTC. Amino acid sequence: CASSGTGGATGAKNIQYF. Supplemented by reference TRBV19 and TRBJ2-4, the full variable domain reads DGGITQSPKYLFRKEGQNVTLSCEQNLNHDAMYWYRQDPGQGLRLIYYSQIVNDFQKGDIAEGYSVSREKKESFPLTVTSAQKNPTAFYLCASSGTGGATGAKNIQYFGAGTRLSVL.

The chain couples TRBV18 to TRBJ1-2; D unresolved. Trimming left V 0 bases short and J 7 bases short, with 15 bases between. This CDR3 contains 15 residues. CDR1 is KGHSH and CDR2 is LQKENI in the germline V gene. CDR3 DNA sequence: TGTGCCAGCTCACCACCGCGGGAGAGGGAGGCTGGCTACACCTTC. It translates to CASSPPREREAGYTF.

A word on this clone: The same CDR3 arises from other DNA sequences in this sample as well. V and J are TRBV11-3 and TRBJ2-5, with TRBD2 matching over 9 bases. Germline V gene sequence: CDR1 SGHNT, CDR2 YENEEA. Trimming took 1 base from V and 3 from J; bases not matched to a gene: 3. This CDR3 comprises 15 residues. For the CDR3, the DNA is TGTGCCAGCAGCTTAGGTTTAGCGGGAGAAGAGACCCAGTACTTC. It is translated as CASSLGLAGEETQYF.

V usage is TRBV19 and J usage is TRBJ2-1; 8 bases line up with TRBD2. CDR3 length: 11 amino acids. The V gene's germline CDR1 is LNHDA and CDR2 SQIVND (reference sequence). The V gene end was trimmed by 7 bases and the J gene end by 10 bases; junction bases not matched to a gene: 3. The CDR3 region has the DNA TGTGCCAGTAAGGGCGGGAGGGAGCAGTTCTTC. It encodes CASKGGREQFF.

In this sample, this clone turned up once. The chain joins TRBV2 to TRBJ2-5; perhaps TRBD1 as D (7 bases). CDR3 length equals 13 residues. In germline, CDR1 is SNHLY, CDR2 FYNNEI. Trimming left V 3 bases short and J 9 bases short, with 14 bases between. DNA of the CDR3: TGTGCCAGCAGTGAGGGCAGGGGGGTGCCCCAGTACTTC. Translated: CASSEGRGVPQYF.

The chain carries TRBV6-5 and TRBJ1-5, with TRBD1 as a possible D gene (6 bases). The CDR3 extends over 13 amino acids. V lost 6 bases and J lost 9, with 15 bases in between. CDR1 is MNHEY and CDR2 is SVGAGI in the germline V gene. The CDR3 sequence: CASRTQGEGPQHF. CDR3 sequence (DNA): TGTGCCAGCAGGACACAGGGAGAAGGGCCCCAGCATTTT.

The chain combines TRBV29-1 with TRBJ1-2; D perhaps matches TRBD1 (6 bases). Trimming removed 6 bases from V and 4 bases from J, with 18 bases in between. Germline CDR1 is SQVTM and CDR2 is ANQGSEA. The CDR3 runs 14 residues. The CDR3: CSVDSTQGSYGYTF. As DNA, the CDR3 is TGCAGCGTGGATAGCACACAGGGAAGCTATGGCTACACCTTC.

The table lists this clone with a few counts. This sample also contains other DNA sequences that code for the same CDR3. The chain links TRBV6-5 to TRBJ2-1; 10 nucleotides line up with TRBD2. The CDR3 length is 14 residues. Germline V gene lookup returns CDR1 MNHEY and CDR2 SVGAGI. With V trimmed by 5 bases and J by 3 bases, 1 base remained unmatched. The CDR3 here is CASSRTSGYNEQFF. The CDR3 DNA reads TGTGCCAGCAGTCGGACTAGCGGCTACAATGAGCAGTTCTTC.

The chain recombines TRBV18 with TRBJ2-7, with 8 bases aligning to TRBD2. V shed 2 bases and J 9 bases; nucleotides not matched to a gene: 9. The CDR3 runs 14 residues. Germline lookup yields CDR1 KGHSH and CDR2 LQKENI. The CDR3 sequence: CASSPSGRGLVQYF. The CDR3 DNA follows: TGTGCCAGCTCACCAAGCGGGAGAGGTCTTGTGCAGTACTTC.

V and J are TRBV6-6 and TRBJ2-1; 11 bases fit TRBD2. The CDR3 extends over 15 amino acids. The ends lost 6 bases at V and 6 bases at J; junction bases unmatched: 7. From germline, CDR1 is MNHNY and CDR2 SVGAGI (reference sequence). The CDR3 loop is CASRPYGTSGNEQFF. In DNA, the CDR3 is TGTGCCAGCAGACCCTATGGGACTAGCGGCAATGAGCAGTTCTTC.